Listed here are 30 T cell receptor beta chains from one sample, sequenced in a study of blood T cell repertoires in COVID-19. Sequenced by immunoSEQ multiplex PCR; TCRdb stores in-frame clones only, minus some. Among about 250,000 clones listed, approximately 90% were seen once. Sequenced sample: peripheral blood. These receptors all stem from a man between 18 and 35 years old with active or convalescent COVID-19.

This clone was seen only a few times. The chain has TRBV6-2 or TRBV6-3 and TRBJ2-1; the D gene is possibly TRBD1 (5 bases). The germline gives CDR1 MNHEY, CDR2 SVGEGT. Trimming took off 5 bases at V and 6 bases at J, with 26 bases between the two ends. The CDR3 extends over 18 amino acids. The DNA of the CDR3 is TGTGCCAGCAGTCCGATTCCCCAGGGCCCGATAGTATTCAATGAGCAGTTCTTC. This encodes CASSPIPQGPIVFNEQFF.

This chain connects TRBV5-1 to TRBJ1-2, with 7 nucleotides matching TRBD1. The CDR3 sequence is 14 residues long. J gave up 5 bases and V 0 bases, and 4 bases lay outside the gene matches. The V gene's germline CDR1 is SGHRS and CDR2 YFSETQ. CDR3 amino acids: CASSLVGTDYGYTF. The CDR3 DNA sequence: TGCGCCAGCAGCTTGGTGGGGACAGATTATGGCTACACCTTC. The whole variable domain, remainder taken from reference TRBV5-1 and TRBJ1-2, is KAGVTQTPRYLIKTRGQQVTLSCSPISGHRSVSWYQQTPGQGLQFLFEYFSETQRNKGNFPGRFSGRQFSNSRSEMNVSTLELGDSALYLCASSLVGTDYGYTFGSGTRLTVV.

V and J are TRBV7-9 and TRBJ1-1, with D unclear. This CDR3 region has 14 residues. Germline-derived CDR1 and CDR2 are SEHNR and FQNEAQ (reference sequence). Trimming removed 3 bases from V and 5 bases from J, with 13 bases in between. The DNA for the CDR3 is TGTGCCAGCAGCTTTGAGGGTTCGACGACTGAAGCTTTCTTT. Protein: CASSFEGSTTEAFF.

J is TRBJ2-7 and V is TRBV4-2, with 8 nucleotides matching TRBD2. J lost 2 bases, V lost 0 bases, and 3 bases had no gene match. CDR3 size: 15 residues. Germline values: CDR1 LGHNA, CDR2 YNFKEQ. The CDR3 region has the DNA TGTGCCAGCAGCCAAGAGGGTAGCGGGGCCTACGAGCAGTACTTC. It is translated as CASSQEGSGAYEQYF.

The chain carries TRBV5-4 and TRBJ1-2, with D perhaps TRBD1 (5 bases). Looked up from germline, CDR1 is SGHNT and CDR2 is YYREEE (reference sequence). Deletions cut 4 bases from V and 4 bases from J, with 17 bases between. The CDR3 contains 15 residues. DNA of the CDR3: TGTGCCAGCAGCAGCAGGACATTCCCCGCCTATGGCTACACCTTC. Its protein is CASSSRTFPAYGYTF.

The chain has TRBV28 and TRBJ2-7, with 9 positions matching TRBD1. The junction had 11 bases not matched to a gene; V was cut back by 6 bases and J by 2 bases. The germline gives CDR1 MDHEN, CDR2 SYDVKM. The CDR3 has 16 amino acids. The CDR3 is CASSLPRTGVPYEQYF. The CDR3 DNA sequence: TGTGCCAGCAGCCTCCCCCGGACAGGGGTACCCTACGAGCAGTACTTC.

The DNA of the CDR3 is TGTGCCACCAGCAGCAGGTATAGCAATCAGCCCCAGCATTTT. This translates into CATSSRYSNQPQHF. The chain uses TRBV15 and TRBJ1-5; the D is unclear. Germline lookup yields CDR1 LNHNV and CDR2 YYDKDF (reference sequence). The V end was cut by 3 bases, the J end by 0 bases, with 6 bases between. The CDR3 runs 14 residues. The full variable domain, its missing parts supplied by reference TRBV15 and TRBJ1-5, is DAMVIQNPRYQVTQFGKPVTLSCSQTLNHNVMYWYQQKSSQAPKLLFHYYDKDFNNEADTPDNFQSRRPNTSFCFLDIRSPGLGDTAMYLCATSSRYSNQPQHFGDGTRLSIL.

The chain employs TRBV25-1 and TRBJ2-1, with 12 bases that match TRBD2. The CDR3 is 14 amino acids. V shed 6 bases and J 5 bases; nucleotides not matched to a gene: 2. In germline, CDR1 is MGHDK, CDR2 SYGVNS. In DNA, the CDR3 is TGTGCCAGCAGGGGACTAGCGGGCCACAATGAGCAGTTCTTC. Translating it yields CASRGLAGHNEQFF.

The genes are TRBV2 and TRBJ2-7; 13 bases fit TRBD2. The CDR3 contains 14 residues. Germline values: CDR1 SNHLY, CDR2 FYNNEI. V was clipped by 6 bases and J by 8 bases; unmatched bases: 7. The DNA of the CDR3 is TGTGCCAGCAGATCTACTAGCGGGAGGGTTCAGCAGTACTTC. Its translation is CASRSTSGRVQQYF.

The rearrangement joins TRBV7-9 to TRBJ1-4; D gene unclear. The V end was cut by 5 bases, the J end by 4 bases, with 11 bases between. This CDR3 is built from 14 residues. Germline lookup yields CDR1 SEHNR and CDR2 FQNEAQ (reference sequence). CDR3 residues: CASSEGPNNEKLFF. The CDR3 nucleotides are TGTGCCAGCAGCGAGGGCCCCAATAATGAAAAACTGTTTTTT.

The rearrangement joins TRBV3-1 (or the pseudogene TRBV3-2) to TRBJ2-1, with D possibly matching TRBD1 (5 bases). The CDR3 runs to 15 residues. Looked up from germline, CDR1 is LGHDT and CDR2 is YNNKEL (reference sequence). Trimming pared 5 bases from V and 5 bases from J, leaving 16 bases between. The CDR3 DNA sequence: TGTGCCAGCAGCGCCCCCGGCAGGGAAAACAATGAGCAGTTCTTC. This codes for CASSAPGRENNEQFF.

The V and J genes are TRBV5-5 and TRBJ2-1; 10 bases align to TRBD2. From germline, CDR1 is SGHKS and CDR2 YYEKEE (reference sequence). The CDR3 has 14 amino acids. Trimming took 1 base from V and 8 from J; bases not matched to a gene: 3. CDR3 nucleotide sequence: TGTGCCAGCAGCTTGTCTAGCGGGAGTGATGAGCAGTTCTTC. Amino acids: CASSLSSGSDEQFF.

This clone was detected a few times. The chain is built from TRBV6-1 and TRBJ1-5, with D tentatively TRBD1 (5 bases). V gave up 3 bases and J gave up 4 bases, with 16 bases separating them. Germline V gene data show CDR1 as MNHNS and CDR2 as SASEGT. This CDR3 has 16 residues. CDR3 residues: CASSEIIGTGNQPQHF. CDR3 nucleotides: TGTGCCAGCAGTGAGATTATAGGGACTGGGAATCAGCCCCAGCATTTT.

This chain links TRBV7-3 with TRBJ1-1; D is undetermined. Germline CDR1 SGHTA, CDR2 FQGTGA. This CDR3 is built from 15 residues. The V gene lost 5 bases and the J gene lost 8 bases, with 21 bases spanning the gap. CDR3 bases: TGTGCCAGCAGCCCCGAGTTGAGGTCTCCCGGGGAAGCTTTCTTT. Amino acid sequence: CASSPELRSPGEAFF.

Concerning this clone itself: Other DNA sequences in this specimen translate into the identical CDR3. V gene TRBV30 combines with J gene TRBJ1-1; possible D gene TRBD1, 5 bases. Germline-derived CDR1 and CDR2 are GTSNPN and SVGIG (reference sequence). CDR3 size: 13 residues. The V gene lost 2 bases and the J gene lost 5 bases, with 12 bases spanning the gap. This CDR3 is CAWSPGGGTEAFF. The CDR3, as DNA: TGTGCCTGGAGTCCCGGCGGGGGGACTGAAGCTTTCTTT.

The V and J genes are TRBV6-5 and TRBJ1-5; TRBD1 matches at 10 bases. The CDR3 spans 15 residues. V lost 6 bases to trimming and J lost 2 bases; unmatched junction nucleotides: 4. Germline CDR1 and CDR2: MNHEY and SVGAGI. The DNA of the CDR3 is TGTGCCAGCAGGGGGGACAGGGGAGGCAATCAGCCCCAGCATTTT. Encoded protein: CASRGDRGGNQPQHF.

This rearrangement joins TRBV5-8 to TRBJ1-5, with D unresolved. The V end was cut by 4 bases, the J end by 8 bases, with 10 bases between. The CDR3 contains 12 residues. The germline V gene encodes CDR1 SGHTS and CDR2 YDEGEE. The CDR3 reads CASSRTPEPQHF. For the CDR3, the DNA is TGTGCCAGCAGCCGGACTCCTGAGCCCCAGCATTTT.

Here the CDR3 reads CASSLELAGAGEQYF. CDR3 DNA sequence: TGTGCCAGCAGCTTAGAGTTAGCGGGAGCGGGAGAGCAGTACTTC. The genes are TRBV7-2 and TRBJ2-7, with 9 bases aligning to TRBD2. This CDR3 is 15 amino acids long. Germline V gives CDR1 SGHTA, CDR2 FQGNSA. J was trimmed by 7 bases and V by 1 base; bases with no gene match: 8.

The V and J genes are TRBV19 and TRBJ1-6; TRBD1 matches 7 bases. The length of the CDR3 is 14 residues. CDR1 is LNHDA and CDR2 is SQIVND in the germline V gene (reference sequence). With 1 base clipped from V and 13 bases from J, the junction kept 7 bases outside the gene matches. In DNA, the CDR3 is TGTGCCAGTAGTATAGTCGCGGGACAGCATCCCCTCCACTTT. As protein: CASSIVAGQHPLHF. The complete variable domain, with remaining parts taken from reference TRBV19 and TRBJ1-6, reads DGGITQSPKYLFRKEGQNVTLSCEQNLNHDAMYWYRQDPGQGLRLIYYSQIVNDFQKGDIAEGYSVSREKKESFPLTVTSAQKNPTAFYLCASSIVAGQHPLHFGNGTRLTVT.

CDR3 residues: CAEGLAGDTDTQYF. The CDR3 bases are TGTGCCGAGGGCCTAGCGGGGGACACAGATACGCAGTATTTT. The chain uses TRBV7-2 and TRBJ2-3, with TRBD2 identical over 10 bases. Germline V gene data show CDR1 as SGHTA and CDR2 as FQGNSA. The CDR3 covers 14 residues. The V gene end was trimmed by 11 bases and the J gene end by 2 bases; junction bases not matched to a gene: 7. The full variable domain, with the rest looked up from reference TRBV7-2 and TRBJ2-3, is GAGVSQSPSNKVTEKGKDVELRCDPISGHTALYWYRQSLGQGLEFLIYFQGNSAPDKSGLPSDRFSAERTGGSVSTLTIQRTQQEDSAVYLCAEGLAGDTDTQYFGPGTRLTVL.

This sequence joins TRBV5-1 and TRBJ1-2; 8 bases line up with TRBD1. The V gene's germline CDR1 is SGHRS and CDR2 YFSETQ. CDR3 length: 15 residues. Trimming removed 2 bases from V and 13 bases from J; junction bases left unmatched: 16. CDR3 loop: CASSFQDRDFLGATF. The CDR3 region has the DNA TGCGCCAGCAGCTTTCAGGACAGGGATTTCCTCGGGGCCACCTTC.

This clone was recorded once. The rearrangement joins TRBV27 to TRBJ1-5, with a weak D call TRBD1 (5 bases). The CDR3 spans 14 residues. The V end lost 5 bases, the J end lost 7 bases, and 15 bases lay between the germline ends. Germline V gene sequence: CDR1 MNHEY, CDR2 SMNVEV (reference sequence). The CDR3 loop reads CASSPGAGGQPQHF. DNA for the CDR3: TGTGCCAGCAGTCCCGGGGCCGGGGGACAGCCCCAGCATTTT.

This chain uses TRBV7-2 with TRBJ2-7, with 15 nucleotides matching TRBD2. Germline-derived CDR1 and CDR2 are SGHTA and FQGNSA. After removal of 5 bases from V and 3 bases from J, the junction contained 8 bases not matched to a gene. The CDR3 spans 17 residues. The CDR3 loop reads CASSTRTSGGAIYEQYF. In DNA, the CDR3 is TGTGCCAGCAGCACCCGGACTAGCGGGGGGGCAATCTACGAGCAGTACTTC.

The gene calls are TRBV5-4 and TRBJ1-1; a weak D match, TRBD1 (5 bases). This CDR3 spans 13 amino acids. Deletions cut 2 bases from V and 7 bases from J, with 12 bases between. CDR1 SGHNT and CDR2 YYREEE come from the germline V gene (reference sequence). CDR3 amino acids: CASSFDRQGEAFF. In DNA, the CDR3 is TGTGCCAGCAGCTTCGATCGCCAGGGTGAAGCTTTCTTT.

This clone was observed a handful of times. The V and J genes are TRBV19 and TRBJ2-7; D is unclear. With 3 bases removed from V and 2 bases from J, the gap between germline ends came to 14 bases. The germline V gene has CDR1 LNHDA and CDR2 SQIVND (reference sequence). The CDR3 has 15 residues. Here the CDR3 reads CASSMGVVRAYEQYF. The CDR3 nucleotides are TGTGCCAGTAGTATGGGTGTAGTCCGGGCCTACGAGCAGTACTTC. Looking up the rest from reference TRBV19 and TRBJ2-7 gives the full variable domain: DGGITQSPKYLFRKEGQNVTLSCEQNLNHDAMYWYRQDPGQGLRLIYYSQIVNDFQKGDIAEGYSVSREKKESFPLTVTSAQKNPTAFYLCASSMGVVRAYEQYFGPGTRLTVT.

This clone was recorded only once. The chain recombines TRBV5-1 with TRBJ1-1; D is unclear. Per germline, CDR1 SGHRS and CDR2 YFSETQ. The CDR3 totals 14 residues. The V end lost 0 bases, the J end lost 1 base, and 7 bases lay between the germline ends. CDR3: CASSLGAGNTEAFF. The CDR3 region has the DNA TGCGCCAGCAGCTTGGGGGCGGGGAACACTGAAGCTTTCTTT.

V usage is TRBV19 and J usage is TRBJ1-6; tentatively, D is TRBD1 (5 bases). V was trimmed by 1 base and J by 8 bases, leaving 12 bases between them. Germline V gene lookup returns CDR1 LNHDA and CDR2 SQIVND (reference sequence). The CDR3 has 15 residues. In DNA, the CDR3 is TGTGCCAGTAGTATAGCAGGGATACTTGATTCACCCCTCCACTTT. This encodes CASSIAGILDSPLHF.

The rearrangement joins TRBV7-2 to TRBJ1-2; no clear D. From germline, CDR1 is SGHTA and CDR2 FQGNSA. Trimming left V 1 base short and J 0 bases short, with 12 bases between. The CDR3 contains 16 residues. CDR3 loop: CASSLDYNGANYGYTF. The CDR3 region has the DNA TGTGCCAGCAGCTTAGATTATAACGGGGCTAACTATGGCTACACCTTC.

The chain carries TRBV7-9 and TRBJ2-1, with a possible D match to TRBD1 (7 bases). The V gene's germline CDR1 is SEHNR and CDR2 FQNEAQ (reference sequence). CDR3 length equals 15 residues. The V gene lost 3 bases and the J gene lost 4 bases, with 13 bases spanning the gap. The CDR3 DNA follows: TGTGCCAGCAGCTTTCAGGGGGGCGCGTACAATGAGCAGTTCTTC. It encodes CASSFQGGAYNEQFF.

The CDR3 coding sequence is TGTGCCAGCAGCTTCTACAGGGATCTTGATGAGCAGTTCTTC. Translation: CASSFYRDLDEQFF. The chain has TRBV7-2 and TRBJ2-1; perhaps TRBD1 as D (6 bases). This CDR3 is built from 14 residues. Trimming shortened V by 3 bases and J by 8 bases, and 14 bases separated the two germline ends. Germline V gene data show CDR1 as SGHTA and CDR2 as FQGNSA.